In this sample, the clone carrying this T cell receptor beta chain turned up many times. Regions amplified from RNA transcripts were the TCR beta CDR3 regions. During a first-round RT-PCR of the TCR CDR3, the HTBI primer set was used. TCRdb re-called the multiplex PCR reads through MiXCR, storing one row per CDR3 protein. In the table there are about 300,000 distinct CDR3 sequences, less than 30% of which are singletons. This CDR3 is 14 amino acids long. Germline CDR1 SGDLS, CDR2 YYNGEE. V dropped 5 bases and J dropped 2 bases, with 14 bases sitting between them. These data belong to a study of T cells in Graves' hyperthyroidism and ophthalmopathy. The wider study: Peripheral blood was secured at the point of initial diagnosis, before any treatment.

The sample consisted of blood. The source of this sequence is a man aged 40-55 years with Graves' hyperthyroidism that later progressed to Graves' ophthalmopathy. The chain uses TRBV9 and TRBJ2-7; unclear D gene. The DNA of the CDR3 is TGTGCCAGCAGTACATCGGGCTATCCCTACGAGCAGTACTTC. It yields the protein CASSTSGYPYEQYF.